Here is one TCR beta chain with its context. The antigen remains unidentified. Other nucleotide sequences in the sample specify the same CDR3. V lost 3 bases, J lost 3 bases, and 11 bases lay in between. The CDR3 spans 14 residues. Germline CDR1 and CDR2: MNHEY and SMNVEV (reference sequence). Cells designated naive CD8 were CD45RO-negative and were positively selected for CCR7, with terminally differentiated effector memory CD45RA+ cells excluded. Sequenced by immunoSEQ multiplex PCR; TCRdb stores in-frame clones only, minus some. The sample has roughly 2,000,000 clones; less than 95% are singletons. The sample comes from a study of shared clonotypes between healthy human individuals. Across the whole study: Each donor's CD4 naive and CD4 memory cells filled three plates apiece, CD8 naive two, and CD8 memory one.

Study-level points and caveats: The sharing of 5% to 6.5% of naive CD4 clonotypes was seen across a few donors.

This clonotype was sampled from a young man in good health. The rearrangement uses TRBV27 and TRBJ2-5; D uncertain. Sequenced: naive CD8+ T cells sorted from blood. The CDR3 here is CASSLLGTEETQYF. In DNA form, the CDR3 reads TGTGCCAGCAGTTTGTTGGGCACCGAAGAGACCCAGTACTTC.